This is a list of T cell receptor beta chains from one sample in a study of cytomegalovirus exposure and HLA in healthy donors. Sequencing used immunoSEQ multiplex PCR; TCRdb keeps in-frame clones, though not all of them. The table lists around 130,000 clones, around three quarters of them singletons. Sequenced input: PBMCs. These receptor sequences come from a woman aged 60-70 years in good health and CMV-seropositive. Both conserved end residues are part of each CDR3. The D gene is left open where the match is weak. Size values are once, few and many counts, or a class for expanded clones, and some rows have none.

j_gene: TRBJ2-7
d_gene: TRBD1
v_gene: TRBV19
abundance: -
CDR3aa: CASSRGTGAYEQYF
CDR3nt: TGTGCCAGTAGCAGGGGGACAGGGGCCTACGAGCAGTACTTC

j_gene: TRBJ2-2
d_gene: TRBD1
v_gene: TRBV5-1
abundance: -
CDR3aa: CASSLQGANTGELFF
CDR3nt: TGCGCCAGCAGCTTACAGGGGGCGAACACCGGGGAGCTGTTTTTT

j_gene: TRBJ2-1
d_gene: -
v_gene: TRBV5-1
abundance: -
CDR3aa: CASSQLQGNEQFF
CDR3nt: TGCGCCAGCAGCCAGCTGCAGGGCAATGAGCAGTTCTTC

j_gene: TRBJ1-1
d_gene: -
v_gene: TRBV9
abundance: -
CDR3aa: CASSPHRVPNTEAFF
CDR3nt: TGTGCCAGCAGCCCCCACAGGGTGCCCAACACTGAAGCTTTCTTT

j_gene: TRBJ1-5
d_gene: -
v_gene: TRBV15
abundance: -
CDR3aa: CATSRVGAPGSQPQHF
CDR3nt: TGTGCCACCAGCAGAGTAGGGGCCCCCGGGAGTCAGCCCCAGCATTTT

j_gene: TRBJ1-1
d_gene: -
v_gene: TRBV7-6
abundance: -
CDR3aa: CASRAGQENTEAFF
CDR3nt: TGTGCCAGCAGAGCGGGACAAGAGAACACTGAAGCTTTCTTT

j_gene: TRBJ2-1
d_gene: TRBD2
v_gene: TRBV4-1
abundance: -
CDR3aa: CASSQVASGGTQFF
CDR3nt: TGCGCCAGCAGCCAAGTCGCTAGCGGGGGGACTCAGTTCTTC

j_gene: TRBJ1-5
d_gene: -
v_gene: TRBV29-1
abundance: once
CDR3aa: CSVTQRGQPQHF
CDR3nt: TGCAGCGTGACACAACGGGGTCAGCCCCAGCATTTT

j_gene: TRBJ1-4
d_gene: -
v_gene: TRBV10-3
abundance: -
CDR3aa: CASGVNEKLFF
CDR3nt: TGTGCCTCCGGGGTGAATGAAAAACTGTTTTTT

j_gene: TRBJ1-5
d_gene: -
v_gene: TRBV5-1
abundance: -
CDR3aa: CASSSEGNQPQHF
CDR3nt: TGCGCCAGCAGCTCTGAGGGCAATCAGCCCCAGCATTTT

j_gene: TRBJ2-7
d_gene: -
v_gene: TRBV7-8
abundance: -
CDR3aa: CASSSQTVYSYEQYF
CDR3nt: TGTGCCAGCAGCTCCCAGACAGTCTACTCCTACGAGCAGTACTTC

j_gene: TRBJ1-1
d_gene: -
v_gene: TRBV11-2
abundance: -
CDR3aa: CASSLNRENTEAFF
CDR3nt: TGTGCCAGCAGCTTAAACAGAGAGAACACTGAAGCTTTCTTT

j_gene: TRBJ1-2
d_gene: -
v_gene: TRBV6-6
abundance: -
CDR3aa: CASSPVEKPLYGYTF
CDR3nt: TGTGCCAGCAGCCCCGTCGAGAAGCCCCTCTATGGCTACACCTTC

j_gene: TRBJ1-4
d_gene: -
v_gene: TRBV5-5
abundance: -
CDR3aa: CASSSVQGVGEKLFF
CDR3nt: TGTGCCAGCAGCTCCGTACAGGGAGTAGGGGAAAAACTGTTTTTT

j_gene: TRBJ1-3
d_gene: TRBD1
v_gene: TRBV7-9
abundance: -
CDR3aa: CASSQGRTGLNSGNTIYF
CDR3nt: TGTGCCAGCAGCCAAGGCCGGACAGGGTTAAACTCTGGAAACACCATATATTTT

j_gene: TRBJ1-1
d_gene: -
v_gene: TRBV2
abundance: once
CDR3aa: CASSNRVGNTEAFF
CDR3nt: TGTGCCAGCAGTAACAGGGTTGGGAACACTGAAGCTTTCTTT

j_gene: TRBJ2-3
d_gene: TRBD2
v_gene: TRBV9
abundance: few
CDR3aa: CASSVATLSGSSTDTQYF
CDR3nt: TGTGCCAGCAGCGTAGCTACGTTAAGCGGGAGTAGCACAGATACGCAGTATTTT

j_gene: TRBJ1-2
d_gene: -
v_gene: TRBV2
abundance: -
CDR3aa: CASTVAEYGYTF
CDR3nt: TGTGCCAGCACCGTAGCAGAGTATGGCTACACCTTC

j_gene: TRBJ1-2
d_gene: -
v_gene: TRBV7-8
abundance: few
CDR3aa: CASSSRWEGDYGYTF
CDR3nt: TGTGCCAGCAGCTCTCGCTGGGAAGGGGACTATGGCTACACCTTC

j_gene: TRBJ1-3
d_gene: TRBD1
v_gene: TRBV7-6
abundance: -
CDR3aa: CASSLATGLSSGNTIYF
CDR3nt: TGTGCCAGCAGCCTAGCGACAGGGCTTAGCTCTGGAAACACCATATATTTT

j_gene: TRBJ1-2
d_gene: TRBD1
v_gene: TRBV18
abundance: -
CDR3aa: CASSPTGVIRGPYGYTF
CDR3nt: TGTGCCAGCTCACCAACAGGGGTAATTCGGGGGCCCTATGGCTACACCTTC

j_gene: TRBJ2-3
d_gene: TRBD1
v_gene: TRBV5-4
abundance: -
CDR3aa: CASSRDRSTDTQYF
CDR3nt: TGTGCCAGCAGCCGGGACAGAAGCACAGATACGCAGTATTTT